This TCR beta chain was recovered during a study of cytomegalovirus exposure and HLA in healthy donors. Study background: When 398 donors were genotyped, around 77% of them were found to fall in the Caucasian-associated ancestry cluster.

This CDR3 contains 13 residues. The V end was cut by 5 bases, the J end by 4 bases, with 14 bases between. Germline V gives CDR1 SQVTM, CDR2 ANQGSEA. The PCR used 60 Vbeta and 13 Jbeta primers. TCRdb's table, derived via immunoSEQ multiplex PCR, lists solely in-frame clones and lacks some. Of about 120,000 clones detected, 80% appear once; the ten largest clones hold more than 2.5%. This clone has a single count. This chain joins TRBV29-1 and TRBJ1-2; D perhaps matches TRBD1 (6 bases). This receptor was obtained from a male donor in good health and CMV-seronegative. Sequenced: PBMCs. CDR3 loop: CSVLQGDLYGYTF. CDR3 in DNA: TGCAGCGTTTTACAGGGAGACCTCTATGGCTACACCTTC.